Following are 3 T cell receptor beta chains from one sample sequenced in a study of CD8 T cells in ankylosing spondylitis. Regarding the study as a whole: Blood of patients with ankylosing spondylitis appeared to be characterized by a TCR beta motif of 8 or 9 highly homologous variants.

What these receptors recognize is not known. One entry per CDR3 protein results from TCRdb running MiXCR on the 5' RACE reads. The sample lists 700,000 to 1,000,000 distinct CDR3 sequences, approximately 10% occurring once. The sequenced sample consisted of blood, either unsorted or a sorted T cell fraction (not recorded which). The receptors come from a male donor with ankylosing spondylitis.

This clonotype has only a few counts. V and J are TRBV7-6 and TRBJ2-1; the D is unclear. The V end was cut by 3 bases, the J end by 0 bases, with 6 bases between. CDR3 size: 14 residues. Looked up from germline, CDR1 is SGHVS and CDR2 is FNYEAQ. CDR3 nucleotides: TGTGCCAGCAGCTTTAGCCTCTCCTACAATGAGCAGTTCTTC. Its protein product is CASSFSLSYNEQFF.

The chain joins TRBV13 to TRBJ2-5; D might be TRBD2 (6 bases). CDR3 length: 14 amino acids. Germline CDR1 and CDR2: PRHDT and FYEKMQ (reference sequence). Trimming left V 10 bases short and J 3 bases short, with 18 bases between. The CDR3 reads CATRRRESKETQYF. CDR3 bases: TGTGCCACCAGGCGGCGGGAAAGCAAAGAGACCCAGTACTTC. The whole variable domain, remainder taken from reference TRBV13 and TRBJ2-5, is AAGVIQSPRHLIKEKRETATLKCYPIPRHDTVYWYQQGPGQDPQFLISFYEKMQSDKGSIPDRFSAQQFSDYHSELNMSSLELGDSALYFCATRRRESKETQYFGPGTRLLVL.

In this sample, this clonotype turned up a few times. The V and J genes are TRBV4-3 and TRBJ2-2, with D perhaps matching TRBD2 (5 bases). This CDR3 spans 19 amino acids. Trimming cost V 3 bases and J 8 bases, with 28 bases left between them. Germline V lookup: CDR1 LGHNA, CDR2 YSLEER. CDR3 loop: CASSQHHAGGSLGKGELFF. CDR3 DNA sequence: TGCGCCAGCAGCCAGCACCACGCCGGAGGCTCGCTTGGGAAAGGGGAGCTGTTTTTT.